The rows below give T cell receptor beta chains drawn from one sample of a study of blood T cell repertoires in COVID-19. Using immunoSEQ multiplex PCR, the repertoire was profiled, and TCRdb retains in-frame clones only, with some absent. The sample lists roughly 400,000 clones, approximately 86% occurring once. Material for sequencing was PBMCs or T cells enriched from blood (not recorded which). The receptors were gathered from a woman in her thirties or forties with acute COVID-19. Each CDR3 is given without its conserved first and last residue.

v_call: TRBV5-4
cdr3_aa: ASSGGKRGGRTGELF

v_call: TRBV6-5
cdr3_aa: ASRDFTGELF

v_call: TRBV7-2
cdr3_aa: ASSPGTGTTNEKLF

v_call: TRBV28
cdr3_aa: ASSPSSADSSAAF

v_call: TRBV4-1
cdr3_aa: ASSQAGTGSYEQY

v_call: TRBV7-9
cdr3_aa: ASSQGTAGSPLH

v_call: TRBV18
cdr3_aa: ASSPAPQGANVLT

v_call: TRBV5-1
cdr3_aa: ASSPDFPGTGELF

v_call: TRBV6-6
cdr3_aa: ASSYGQDQPQH

v_call: TRBV19
cdr3_aa: ASSNGQGYSGAF

v_call: TRBV7-9
cdr3_aa: ASSNGQNTGELF

v_call: TRBV5-1
cdr3_aa: ASSGNTNTGELF

v_call: TRBV3-1/TRBV3-2
cdr3_aa: ASSRDTSDGYGYT

v_call: TRBV3-1/TRBV3-2
cdr3_aa: ASSPSYSGGQETQY

v_call: TRBV3-1/TRBV3-2
cdr3_aa: ASSEGQATF

v_call: TRBV7-8
cdr3_aa: ASSEASGGNNEQF

v_call: TRBV9
cdr3_aa: ASSVGTGNHYGYT

v_call: TRBV3-1/TRBV3-2
cdr3_aa: ASSRGLAGASSYNEQF

v_call: TRBV20-1
cdr3_aa: SASQGVLEAF

v_call: TRBV7-9
cdr3_aa: ASSSPDRDVSYEQY

v_call: TRBV7-2
cdr3_aa: ASSATSGGYNEQF

v_call: TRBV18
cdr3_aa: ASSRTNTGELF

v_call: TRBV19
cdr3_aa: ASSTGQGRQPQH

v_call: TRBV20-1
cdr3_aa: SASVPAADTQY

v_call: TRBV4-1
cdr3_aa: ASSQVFGDEQF

v_call: TRBV10-3
cdr3_aa: AISESIDYT

v_call: TRBV6-5
cdr3_aa: ASSYGPYNSPLH

v_call: TRBV3-1/TRBV3-2
cdr3_aa: ASSRGTGMEETQY

v_call: TRBV6-5
cdr3_aa: ASRRVGEHNSPLH

v_call: TRBV3-1/TRBV3-2
cdr3_aa: ASSQVFYSGEQY

v_call: TRBV5-1
cdr3_aa: ASSLGDTGNQPQH

v_call: TRBV19
cdr3_aa: ASSRGPSGGRTETQY

v_call: TRBV2
cdr3_aa: ASSRTGTGTTGELF

v_call: TRBV9
cdr3_aa: ASSVAADYTEAF

v_call: TRBV5-1
cdr3_aa: ASREGSSGNTIY

v_call: TRBV27
cdr3_aa: ASSLHTRTEAF

v_call: TRBV19
cdr3_aa: ASSRQPTNTGELF

v_call: TRBV6-6
cdr3_aa: ASSPGGTGNTEAF

v_call: TRBV19
cdr3_aa: ASSARTVSGANVLT

v_call: TRBV6-5
cdr3_aa: ASSTGTGGAGGYT

v_call: TRBV5-1
cdr3_aa: ASSVGPGQGLANYGYT

v_call: TRBV4-2
cdr3_aa: ASSQGDRVHGYT

v_call: TRBV11-2
cdr3_aa: ASSFSGTGNDEQY

v_call: TRBV3-1/TRBV3-2
cdr3_aa: ASSHPYREFENTIY

v_call: TRBV10-3
cdr3_aa: AISPGTGTYEQY

v_call: TRBV25-1
cdr3_aa: ASRPGGTDTQY

v_call: TRBV6-5
cdr3_aa: ASSPGGGGDT

v_call: TRBV10-3
cdr3_aa: AISGDSYGYT

v_call: TRBV29-1
cdr3_aa: SARGSRTDTQY

v_call: TRBV3-1/TRBV3-2
cdr3_aa: ASSLMRGVQETQY

v_call: TRBV2
cdr3_aa: ASRRDRNIKYEQY

v_call: TRBV3-1/TRBV3-2
cdr3_aa: ASSQNFPYGYT

v_call: TRBV5-4
cdr3_aa: ASSLGRGMPYEQY